The entry below gives a single TCR beta chain sequence along with its context. This entry comes from a study of blood T cell repertoires in COVID-19. CDR1 and CDR2 (germline): LNHDA, SQIVND (reference sequence). V shed 4 bases and J shed 5 bases, with 9 bases lying between them. This CDR3 spans 13 amino acids. Profiling relied on immunoSEQ multiplex PCR, and the TCRdb table lists in-frame clones only, not all of them. The sample carries 93,000 or so clones, roughly 90% recorded once. The V gene is TRBV19, the J gene TRBJ2-1, with D tentatively TRBD2 (5 bases). This TCR was recovered from a woman aged 55-69 years with acute or convalescent COVID-19. Sequencing was carried out using peripheral blood. For the CDR3, the DNA is TGTGCCAGTAGTACCCCGGGGAACAATGAGCAGTTCTTC. Protein sequence: CASSTPGNNEQFF.